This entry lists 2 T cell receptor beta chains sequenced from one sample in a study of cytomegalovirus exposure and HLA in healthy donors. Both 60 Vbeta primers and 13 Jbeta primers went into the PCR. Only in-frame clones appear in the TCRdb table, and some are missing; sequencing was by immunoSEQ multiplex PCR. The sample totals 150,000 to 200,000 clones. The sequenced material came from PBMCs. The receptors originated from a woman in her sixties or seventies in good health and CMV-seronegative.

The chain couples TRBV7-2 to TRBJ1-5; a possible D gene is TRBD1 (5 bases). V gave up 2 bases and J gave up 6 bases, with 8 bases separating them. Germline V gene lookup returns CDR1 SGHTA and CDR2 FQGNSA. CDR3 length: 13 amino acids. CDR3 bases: TGTGCCAGCAGCTTACGTCAGGGTCAGCCCCAGCATTTT. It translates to CASSLRQGQPQHF.

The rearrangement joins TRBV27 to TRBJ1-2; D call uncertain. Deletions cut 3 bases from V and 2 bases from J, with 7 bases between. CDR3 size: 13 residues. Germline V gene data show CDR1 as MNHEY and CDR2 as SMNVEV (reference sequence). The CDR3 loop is CASSLAGNYGYTF. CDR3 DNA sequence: TGTGCCAGCAGTTTGGCGGGAAACTATGGCTACACCTTC.